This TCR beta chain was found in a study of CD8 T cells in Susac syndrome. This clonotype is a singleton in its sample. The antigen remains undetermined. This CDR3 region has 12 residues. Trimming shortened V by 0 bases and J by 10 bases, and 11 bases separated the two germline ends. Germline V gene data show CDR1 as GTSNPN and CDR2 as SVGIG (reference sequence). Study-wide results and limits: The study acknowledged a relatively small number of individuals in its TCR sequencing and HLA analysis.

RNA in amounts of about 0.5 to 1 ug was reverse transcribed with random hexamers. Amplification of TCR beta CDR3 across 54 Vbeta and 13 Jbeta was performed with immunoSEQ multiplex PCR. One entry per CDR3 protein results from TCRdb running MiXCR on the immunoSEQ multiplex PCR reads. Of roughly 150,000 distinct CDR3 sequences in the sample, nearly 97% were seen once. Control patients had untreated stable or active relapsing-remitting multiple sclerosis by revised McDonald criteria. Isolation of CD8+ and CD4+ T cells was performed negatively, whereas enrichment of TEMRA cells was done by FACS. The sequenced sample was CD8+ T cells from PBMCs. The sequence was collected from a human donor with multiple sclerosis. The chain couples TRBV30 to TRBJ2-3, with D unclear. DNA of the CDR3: TGTGCCTGGAGTGTAGGGCTTCTTGCGCAGTATTTT. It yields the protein CAWSVGLLAQYF.